This T cell receptor beta chain stems from a study of Graves' ophthalmopathy and Graves' hyperthyroidism. Study-wide points: A roughly 81% specificity and about 88% sensitivity were achieved by a 13-signature model that separated ophthalmopathy from stable hyperthyroidism.

CDR3 regions of TCR beta were amplified from RNA transcripts. The first-round RT-PCR employed HTBI primers together with the Qiagen OneStep RT-PCR kit. A multiplex PCR was then performed as the second round. TCRdb redid the calling of the multiplex PCR reads with MiXCR, one entry per CDR3 protein. The sample includes 300,000 to 400,000 distinct CDR3 sequences, about 15% of them seen just once. The CDR3 contains 15 residues. V shed 2 bases and J 2 bases; nucleotides not matched to a gene: 6. Germline V gives CDR1 MDHEN, CDR2 SYDVKM. This clonotype was found many times. What it binds is not known. This rearrangement joins TRBV28 to TRBJ2-7; 7 positions agree with TRBD1. The receptor was derived from an adult woman with stable Graves' hyperthyroidism. Sequenced input: peripheral blood. The CDR3 reads CASSLHSGQAYEQYF. DNA of the CDR3: TGTGCCAGCAGTTTACATTCTGGACAGGCCTACGAGCAGTACTTC.